This T cell receptor beta chain was found in a study of T cell changes during pregnancy in multiple sclerosis. The CDR3 runs 14 residues. Trimming removed 3 bases from V and 5 bases from J; junction bases left unmatched: 7. Germline CDR1 SEHNR, CDR2 FQNEAQ (reference sequence). Some clones are missing from TCRdb's copy, which holds only in-frame ones; the method was immunoSEQ multiplex PCR. The sample shows approximately 40,000 clones, roughly 90% of them seen only once. The specimen comprised CD8+ T cells from peripheral blood mononuclear cells, sampled in the third trimester of pregnancy. The rearrangement uses TRBV7-9 and TRBJ2-7, with 7 bases matching TRBD2. This clonotype originated in a female donor with multiple sclerosis, enrolled in a pregnancy study. The CDR3 region has the DNA TGTGCCAGCAGCTTTGGCGGGAGCACCAACGAGCAGTACTTC. Translating gives CASSFGGSTNEQYF.